Shown below are 17 T cell receptor beta chains from a single sample sequenced in a study of blood T cells in healthy people across ages. Alongside a J-beta primer mix, a sample-barcoded 5' primer served in a second PCR lasting about 7 to 11 cycles. TCRdb itself ran the 5' RACE reads through MiXCR, one entry per CDR3 protein. The table records 650,000 or so distinct CDR3 sequences, about 50% of them present only once. Sequenced material: blood. The receptors derive from a woman older than 75 in good health.

The chain employs TRBV5-1 and TRBJ1-1, with a tentative D call TRBD1 (6 bases). The CDR3 sequence is 15 residues long. The germline V gene encodes CDR1 SGHRS and CDR2 YFSETQ. Trimming removed 0 bases from V and 7 bases from J, with 16 bases in between. The CDR3: CASSLEGAGADEAFF. CDR3 in DNA: TGCGCCAGCAGCTTGGAGGGAGCGGGGGCGGATGAAGCTTTCTTT.

The chain couples TRBV28 to TRBJ2-7; TRBD2 aligns across 14 bases. J lost 0 bases, V lost 7 bases, and 11 bases had no gene match. Germline-derived CDR1 and CDR2 are MDHEN and SYDVKM. The CDR3 sequence is 18 residues long. CDR3 DNA: TGTGCCAGCACTATTCGGACTAGCGGGAGGCCCGTCTCCTACGAGCAGTACTTC. Translating it yields CASTIRTSGRPVSYEQYF.

This clonotype was observed a handful of times. CDR3 residues: CASSIRGDSYNEQFF. DNA for the CDR3: TGTGCCAGCAGCATACGGGGGGACTCTTACAATGAGCAGTTCTTC. This chain joins TRBV7-3 and TRBJ2-1; 7 bases agree with TRBD2. The CDR3 consists of 15 residues. The trim removed 5 bases at V and 4 bases at J, leaving 8 bases unmatched. The germline V gene has CDR1 SGHTA and CDR2 FQGTGA.

This clonotype was detected many times. The chain combines TRBV29-1 with TRBJ2-2; 10 nucleotides line up with TRBD2. Germline assignment: CDR1 SQVTM and CDR2 ANQGSEA. The ends lost 4 bases at V and 4 bases at J; junction bases unmatched: 3. This CDR3 comprises 14 residues. The CDR3 region has the DNA TGCAGCGTTGCACTAGCGGGAAGCACCGGGGAGCTGTTTTTT. It encodes CSVALAGSTGELFF.

This clonotype has ten or more counts. The V call is TRBV5-1, the J call TRBJ2-3; the match to TRBD2 covers 8 bases. Germline CDR1 SGHRS, CDR2 YFSETQ. The CDR3 contains 13 residues. V lost 4 bases to trimming and J lost 6 bases; unmatched junction nucleotides: 4. The CDR3 coding sequence is TGCGCCAGCAGCAGGCGGGAGGTGGATACGCAGTATTTT. This sequence encodes CASSRREVDTQYF.

This clonotype was seen at least ten times. The chain combines TRBV30 with TRBJ2-7; 10 bases align to TRBD1. Germline CDR1 GTSNPN, CDR2 SVGIG (reference sequence). This CDR3 contains 14 residues. Trimming took 2 bases from V and 3 from J; bases not matched to a gene: 4. CDR3 in DNA: TGTGCCTGGAGTTCGGACAGGGGGGTCTACGAGCAGTACTTC. Translated: CAWSSDRGVYEQYF.

J is TRBJ2-6 and V is TRBV19; D is ambiguous. The V end was cut by 4 bases, the J end by 0 bases, with 10 bases between. CDR1 and CDR2 from the germline V gene are LNHDA and SQIVND (reference sequence). The CDR3 totals 16 residues. The CDR3 DNA follows: TGTGCCAGTAGTACGGATGCCCCCTCTGGGGCCAACGTCCTGACTTTC. It encodes CASSTDAPSGANVLTF.

This rearrangement joins TRBV6-2 or TRBV6-3 to TRBJ2-3, with TRBD2 matching 12 bases. CDR3 size: 16 residues. The germline V gene encodes CDR1 MNHEY and CDR2 SVGEGT. Trimming took 5 bases from V and 0 from J; bases not matched to a gene: 3. The CDR3 region has the DNA TGTGCCAGCAGTGGACTAGCGGGAACTAGCACAGATACGCAGTATTTT. Amino acid sequence: CASSGLAGTSTDTQYF.

As regards this clonotype: A much larger clone lies a single base off, so this may be a read error. This chain joins TRBV9 and TRBJ2-7, with TRBD2 as a possible D gene (5 bases). The length of the CDR3 is 14 residues. The germline CDR1 and CDR2 sequences are SGDLS and YYNGEE. DNA of the CDR3: TGTACCAGCAGCGTAGAGGGCGGACCCTACGAGCAGTACTTC. Translation gives CTSSVEGGPYEQYF.

This clonotype was picked up a small number of times. The gene calls are TRBV30 and TRBJ2-3, with a possible D match to TRBD2 (6 bases). Germline values: CDR1 GTSNPN, CDR2 SVGIG (reference sequence). V was pared by 4 bases and J by 9 bases, with 11 bases between. The CDR3 loop spans 11 amino acids. CDR3 DNA: TGTGCCTGGACCGCCGGGGGAACGCAGTATTTT. Its protein product is CAWTAGGTQYF.

The CDR3 coding sequence is TGTGCCAGCAGTTTAGTGGGTATCGGGAACACTGAAGCTTTCTTT. Translated, it gives CASSLVGIGNTEAFF. The V and J genes are TRBV27 and TRBJ1-1; D not resolved. V lost 2 bases and J lost 1, with 11 bases in between. From germline, CDR1 is MNHEY and CDR2 SMNVEV (reference sequence). The CDR3 is 15 amino acids.

As concerns this clonotype: Just one base apart from a much larger clone, this may be a read error. This chain links TRBV12-3 or TRBV12-4 with TRBJ2-5, with 8 bases aligning to TRBD1. The ends lost 5 bases at V and 4 bases at J; junction bases unmatched: 3. There are 13 residues in the CDR3. This CDR3 reads CASSGQGRETQYF. The CDR3 DNA is TGTGCCAGCAGTGGACAGGGCAGAGAGACCCAGTACTTC.

This clonotype was detected only a few times. The rearrangement uses TRBV12-3 or TRBV12-4 and TRBJ2-2; D uncertain. The CDR3 has 13 amino acids. The V and J ends lost 6 bases and 5 bases respectively, with 10 bases between them. Written as DNA, the CDR3 is TGTGCCAGCAGCAGGACGGTGACCGGGGAGCTGTTTTTT. Translating it yields CASSRTVTGELFF.

This chain joins TRBV30 and TRBJ2-7, with 7 bases matching TRBD1. Looked up from germline, CDR1 is GTSNPN and CDR2 is SVGIG (reference sequence). V shed 5 bases and J 2 bases; nucleotides not matched to a gene: 6. The CDR3 totals 13 residues. The CDR3 spells CAWGPGTAYEQYF. CDR3 DNA: TGTGCCTGGGGCCCCGGGACAGCCTACGAGCAGTACTTC.

The chain carries TRBV10-3 and TRBJ2-5, with 11 nucleotides matching TRBD2. Germline CDR1 is ENHRY and CDR2 is SYGVKD. This CDR3 region has 17 residues. The V gene end was trimmed by 6 bases and the J gene end by 0 bases; junction bases not matched to a gene: 9. The CDR3 loop is CAIRSSGGGQYQETQYF. The CDR3 bases are TGTGCCATCAGAAGTAGCGGGGGGGGCCAGTACCAAGAGACCCAGTACTTC.

This chain links TRBV19 with TRBJ2-1; weak D call: TRBD1 (7 bases). The CDR3 loop spans 15 amino acids. The V and J ends lost 5 bases and 5 bases respectively, with 16 bases between them. Per germline, CDR1 LNHDA and CDR2 SQIVND (reference sequence). CDR3 bases: TGTGCCAGTAGTCCTCCGGACAGGAGGGACAATGAGCAGTTCTTC. Residues: CASSPPDRRDNEQFF.

This clonotype was seen a handful of times. The chain has TRBV2 and TRBJ2-1; D not certain. V was trimmed by 6 bases and J by 1 base, leaving 10 bases between them. Germline loops: CDR1 SNHLY, CDR2 FYNNEI. The CDR3 sequence is 14 residues long. CDR3 nucleotides: TGTGCCAGCAGCCCCCGGCTTTCCTACAATGAGCAGTTCTTC. Protein sequence: CASSPRLSYNEQFF.